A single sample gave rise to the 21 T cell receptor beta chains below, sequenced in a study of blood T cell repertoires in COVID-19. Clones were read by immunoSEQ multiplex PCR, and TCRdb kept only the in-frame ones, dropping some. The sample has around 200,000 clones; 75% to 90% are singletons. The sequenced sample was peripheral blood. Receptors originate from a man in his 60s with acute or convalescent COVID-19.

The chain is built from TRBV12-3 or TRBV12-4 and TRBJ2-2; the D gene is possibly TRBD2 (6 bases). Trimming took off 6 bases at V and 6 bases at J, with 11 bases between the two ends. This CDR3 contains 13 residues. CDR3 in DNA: TGTGCCAGCAGACGTTGGGGGGCCGGGGAGCTGTTTTTT. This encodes CASRRWGAGELFF.

The CDR3 loop is CASSTVPRDIQYF. CDR3 nucleotide sequence: TGTGCCAGCAGCACAGTCCCGAGGGACATTCAGTACTTC. The genes are TRBV6-5 and TRBJ2-4; tentatively, D is TRBD2 (5 bases). CDR1 is MNHEY and CDR2 is SVGAGI in the germline V gene. This CDR3 is built from 13 residues. V was clipped by 6 bases and J by 8 bases, with 14 bases between them.

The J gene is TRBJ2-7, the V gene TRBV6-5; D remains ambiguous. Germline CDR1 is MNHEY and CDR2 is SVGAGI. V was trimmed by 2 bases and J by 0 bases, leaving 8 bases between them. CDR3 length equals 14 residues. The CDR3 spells CASSYEVRSYEQYF. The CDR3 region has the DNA TGTGCCAGCAGTTACGAGGTACGCTCCTACGAGCAGTACTTC.

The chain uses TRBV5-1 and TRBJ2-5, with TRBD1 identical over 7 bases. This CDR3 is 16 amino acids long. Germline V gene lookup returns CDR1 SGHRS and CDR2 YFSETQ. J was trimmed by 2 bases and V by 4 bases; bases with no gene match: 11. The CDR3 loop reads CASSDGLRDRQETQYF. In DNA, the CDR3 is TGCGCCAGCAGCGATGGGCTTAGGGACAGACAAGAGACCCAGTACTTC.

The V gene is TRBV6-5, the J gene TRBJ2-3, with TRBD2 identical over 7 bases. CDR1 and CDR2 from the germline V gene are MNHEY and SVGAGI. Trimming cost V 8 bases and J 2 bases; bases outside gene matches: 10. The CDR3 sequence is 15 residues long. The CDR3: CASGWGGGVTDTQYF. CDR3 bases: TGTGCCAGCGGCTGGGGGGGAGGAGTCACAGATACGCAGTATTTT.

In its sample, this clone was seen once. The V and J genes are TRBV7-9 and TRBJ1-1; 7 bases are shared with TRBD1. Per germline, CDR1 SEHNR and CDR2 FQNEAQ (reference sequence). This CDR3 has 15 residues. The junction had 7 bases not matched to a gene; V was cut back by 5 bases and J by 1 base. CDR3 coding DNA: TGTGCCAGCAGCCCCAGGGGGATGGGGAACACTGAAGCTTTCTTT. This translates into CASSPRGMGNTEAFF.

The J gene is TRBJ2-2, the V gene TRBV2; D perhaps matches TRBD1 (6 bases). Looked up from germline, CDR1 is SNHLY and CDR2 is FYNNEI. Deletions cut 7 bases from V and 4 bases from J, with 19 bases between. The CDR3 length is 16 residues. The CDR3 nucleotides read TGTGCCAGCACTAAGGACAGCGCCGTTGGCACCGGGGAGCTGTTTTTT. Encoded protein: CASTKDSAVGTGELFF.

Here the CDR3 reads CASSPWTGGNNQPQHF. In DNA, the CDR3 is TGTGCCAGCAGCCCCTGGACAGGGGGCAACAATCAGCCCCAGCATTTT. V gene TRBV7-2 combines with J gene TRBJ1-5; the match to TRBD1 covers 11 bases. J gave up 3 bases and V 5 bases, and 6 bases lay outside the gene matches. Germline CDR1 and CDR2: SGHTA and FQGNSA. The CDR3 contains 16 residues. The full variable domain, in which reference TRBV7-2 and TRBJ1-5 provide the parts outside the CDR3, is GAGVSQSPSNKVTEKGKDVELRCDPISGHTALYWYRQSLGQGLEFLIYFQGNSAPDKSGLPSDRFSAERTGGSVSTLTIQRTQQEDSAVYLCASSPWTGGNNQPQHFGDGTRLSIL.

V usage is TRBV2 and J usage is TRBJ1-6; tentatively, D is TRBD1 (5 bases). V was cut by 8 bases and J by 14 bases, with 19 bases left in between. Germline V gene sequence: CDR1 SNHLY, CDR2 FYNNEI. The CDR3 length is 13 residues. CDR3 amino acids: CASGGGDLGALHF. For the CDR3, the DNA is TGTGCCAGCGGGGGAGGAGATCTCGGGGCCCTCCACTTT.

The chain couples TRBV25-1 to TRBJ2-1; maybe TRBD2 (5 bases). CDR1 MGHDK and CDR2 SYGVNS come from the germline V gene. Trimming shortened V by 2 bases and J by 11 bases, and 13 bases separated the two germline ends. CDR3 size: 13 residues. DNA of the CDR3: TGTGCCAGCAGTGAAGGAGGTCCATTTAAGCAGTTCTTC. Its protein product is CASSEGGPFKQFF.

The CDR3 loop reads CASSDRRTSADYNEQFF. The DNA for the CDR3 is TGTGCCAGCAGTGACCGACGGACTAGCGCCGACTACAATGAGCAGTTCTTC. V usage is TRBV25-1 and J usage is TRBJ2-1, with TRBD2 matching 9 bases. CDR1 MGHDK and CDR2 SYGVNS come from the germline V gene. V lost 3 bases and J lost 3; bases outside the gene matches: 9. The CDR3 runs 17 residues.

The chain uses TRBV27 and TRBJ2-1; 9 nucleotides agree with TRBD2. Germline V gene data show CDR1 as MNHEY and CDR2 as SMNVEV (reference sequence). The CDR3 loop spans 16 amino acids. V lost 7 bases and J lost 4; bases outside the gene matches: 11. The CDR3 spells CASTLLLREGYNEQFF. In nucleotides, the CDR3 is TGTGCCAGCACCCTTCTACTGCGGGAGGGGTACAATGAGCAGTTCTTC.

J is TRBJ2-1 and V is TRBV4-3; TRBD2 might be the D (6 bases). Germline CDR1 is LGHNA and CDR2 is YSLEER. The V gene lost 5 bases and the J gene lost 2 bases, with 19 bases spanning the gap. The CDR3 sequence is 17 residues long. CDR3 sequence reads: CASSFMLRESPYNEQFF. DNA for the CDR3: TGCGCCAGCAGCTTCATGCTTCGGGAGTCCCCCTACAATGAGCAGTTCTTC.

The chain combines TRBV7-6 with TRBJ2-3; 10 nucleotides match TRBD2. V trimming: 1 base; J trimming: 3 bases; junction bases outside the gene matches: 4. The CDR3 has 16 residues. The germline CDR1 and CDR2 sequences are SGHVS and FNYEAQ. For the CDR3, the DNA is TGTGCCAGCAGCTTAGGAGCGGGAGGGGGAACAGATACGCAGTATTTT. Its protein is CASSLGAGGGTDTQYF.

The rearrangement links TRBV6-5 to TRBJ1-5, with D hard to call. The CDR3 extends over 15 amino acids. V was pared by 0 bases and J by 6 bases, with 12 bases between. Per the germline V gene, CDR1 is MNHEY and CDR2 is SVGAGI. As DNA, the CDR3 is TGTGCCAGCAGTTACTCGGGAGGCAAGGGTCAGCCCCAGCATTTT. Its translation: CASSYSGGKGQPQHF.

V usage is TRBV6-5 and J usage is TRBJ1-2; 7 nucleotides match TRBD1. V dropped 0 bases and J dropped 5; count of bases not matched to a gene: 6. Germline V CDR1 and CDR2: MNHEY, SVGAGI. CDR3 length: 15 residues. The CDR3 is CASSYSQGPLYGYTF. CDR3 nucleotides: TGTGCCAGCAGTTACTCACAGGGGCCCCTTTATGGCTACACCTTC.

This CDR3 is CASSTDDRDTEAFF. The CDR3 DNA reads as TGTGCCAGCAGCACCGATGACAGGGACACTGAAGCTTTCTTT. The J gene is TRBJ1-1, the V gene TRBV7-9; 7 nucleotides agree with TRBD1. Trimming cost V 5 bases and J 3 bases; bases outside gene matches: 6. The CDR3 runs to 14 residues. Germline V CDR1 and CDR2: SEHNR, FQNEAQ (reference sequence).

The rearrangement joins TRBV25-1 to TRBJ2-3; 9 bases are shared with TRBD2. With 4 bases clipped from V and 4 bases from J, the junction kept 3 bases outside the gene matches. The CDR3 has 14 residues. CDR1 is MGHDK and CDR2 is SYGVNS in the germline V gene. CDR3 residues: CASSVSGSADTQYF. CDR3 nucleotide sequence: TGTGCCAGCAGTGTTAGCGGGAGCGCAGATACGCAGTATTTT.

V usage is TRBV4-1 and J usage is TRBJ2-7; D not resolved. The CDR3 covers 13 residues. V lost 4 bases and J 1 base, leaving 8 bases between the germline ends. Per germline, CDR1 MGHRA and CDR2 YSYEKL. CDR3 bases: TGCGCCAGCAGCCTACACGATTCCTACGAGCAGTACTTC. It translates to CASSLHDSYEQYF.

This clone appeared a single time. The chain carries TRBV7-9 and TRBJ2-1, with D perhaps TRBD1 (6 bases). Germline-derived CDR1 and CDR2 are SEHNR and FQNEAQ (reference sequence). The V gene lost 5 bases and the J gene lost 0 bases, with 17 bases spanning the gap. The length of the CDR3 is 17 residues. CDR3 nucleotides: TGTGCCAGCAGCCCCGGACAGCCGGGCCTCTCCTACAATGAGCAGTTCTTC. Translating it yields CASSPGQPGLSYNEQFF.

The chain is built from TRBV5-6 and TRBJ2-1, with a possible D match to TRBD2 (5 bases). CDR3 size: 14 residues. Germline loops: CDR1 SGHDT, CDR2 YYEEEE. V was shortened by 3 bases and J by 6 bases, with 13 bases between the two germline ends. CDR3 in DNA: TGTGCCAGCAGCTATCTAGTGGGAGCCAATGAGCAGTTCTTC. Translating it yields CASSYLVGANEQFF.